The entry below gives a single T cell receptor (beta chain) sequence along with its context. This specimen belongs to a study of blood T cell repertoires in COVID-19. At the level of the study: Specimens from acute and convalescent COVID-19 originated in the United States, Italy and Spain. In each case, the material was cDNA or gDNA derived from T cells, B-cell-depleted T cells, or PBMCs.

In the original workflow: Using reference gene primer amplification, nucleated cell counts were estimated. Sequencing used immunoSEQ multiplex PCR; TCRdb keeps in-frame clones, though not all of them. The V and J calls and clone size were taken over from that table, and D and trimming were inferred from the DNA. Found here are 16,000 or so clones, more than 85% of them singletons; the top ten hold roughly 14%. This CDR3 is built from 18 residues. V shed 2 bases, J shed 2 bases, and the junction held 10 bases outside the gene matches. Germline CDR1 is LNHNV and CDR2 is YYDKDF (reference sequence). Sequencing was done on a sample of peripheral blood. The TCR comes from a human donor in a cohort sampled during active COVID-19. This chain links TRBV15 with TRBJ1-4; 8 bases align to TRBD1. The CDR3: CATSRLRGQGGTNEKLFF. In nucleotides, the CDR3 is TGTGCCACCAGCAGACTCCGAGGACAGGGAGGGACTAATGAAAAACTGTTTTTT.